The clone carrying this T cell receptor beta chain was counted between two and nine times. Its antigen is as yet unknown. Researchers tagged individual cDNA molecules with unique molecular identifiers. TCRdb processed the 5' RACE reads anew with MiXCR; each CDR3 protein has one entry. This sample has 70,000 to 95,000 distinct CDR3 sequences, with approximately 14% found just once. The CDR3 covers 14 residues. Germline V gives CDR1 SGHDN, CDR2 FVKESK. Trimming at V came to 3 bases and at J to 6 bases, leaving 2 bases not matched to a gene. This entry comes from a study of early T cells in non-severe SARS-CoV-2 infection. Study-wide background: The study sequenced bulk RNA from unsorted whole blood, with chains unpaired. Study-level results: There was a bias toward anti-spike CD8 responses in VDJdb matching, which missed private and CD4 specificities.

This receptor was identified in an adult who was a healthcare worker with PCR-confirmed SARS-CoV-2 infection or an uninfected control (not recorded which). This rearrangement joins TRBV14 to TRBJ2-2; 9 bases agree with TRBD2. Sequencing was performed on whole blood. CDR3 coding DNA: TGTGCCAGCAGCCAGGGACTAGCCCCCGGGGAGCTGTTTTTT. This encodes CASSQGLAPGELFF.